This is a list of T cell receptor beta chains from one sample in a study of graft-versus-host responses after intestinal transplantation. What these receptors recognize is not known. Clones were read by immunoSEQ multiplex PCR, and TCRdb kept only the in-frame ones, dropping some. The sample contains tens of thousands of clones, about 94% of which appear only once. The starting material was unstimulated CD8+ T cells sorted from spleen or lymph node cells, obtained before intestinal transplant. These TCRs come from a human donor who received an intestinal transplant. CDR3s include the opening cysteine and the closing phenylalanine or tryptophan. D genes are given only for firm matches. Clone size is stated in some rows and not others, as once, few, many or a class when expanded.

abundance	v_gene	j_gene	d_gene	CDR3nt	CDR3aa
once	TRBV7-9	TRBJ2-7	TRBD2	TGTGCCAGCAGCTTTCGGACTAGCGCGCTACCCTACGAGCAGTACTTC	CASSFRTSALPYEQYF
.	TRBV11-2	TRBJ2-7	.	TGTGCCAGCAGCCCGGAAGGTAGCAGACTCTACGAGCAGTACTTC	CASSPEGSRLYEQYF
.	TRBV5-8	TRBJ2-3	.	TGTGCCAGCAGCTTGGGACTATTATACACAGATACGCAGTATTTT	CASSLGLLYTDTQYF
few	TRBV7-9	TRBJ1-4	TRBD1	TGTGCCAGCAGCTTAGCACAGGGGGAAGGGGATGAAAAACTGTTTTTT	CASSLAQGEGDEKLFF
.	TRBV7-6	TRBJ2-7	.	TGTGCCAGCAGCGTACTTAGGGACCCCTACGAGCAGTACTTC	CASSVLRDPYEQYF
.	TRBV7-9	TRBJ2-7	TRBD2	TGTGCCAGCAGCCCCGTAGCGGGAGCCAGCCAGTACGAGCAGTACTTC	CASSPVAGASQYEQYF
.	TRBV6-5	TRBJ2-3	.	TGTGCCAGCAATCCGGCGGCTAGCACAGATACGCAGTATTTT	CASNPAASTDTQYF
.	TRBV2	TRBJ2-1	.	TGTGCCAGCTTGGGACTTTTTAATGAGCAGTTCTTC	CASLGLFNEQFF
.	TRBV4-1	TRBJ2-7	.	TGCGCCAGCAGCCAAGCGTTGGAGGGTCCCTACGAGCAGTACTTC	CASSQALEGPYEQYF
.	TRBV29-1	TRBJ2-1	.	TGCAGCGTTTTTCTCTCTGGCTCCTACAATGAGCAGTTCTTC	CSVFLSGSYNEQFF
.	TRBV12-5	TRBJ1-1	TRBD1	TGTGCTAGTGGTTTGGGAGACAGGGAGAACACTGAAGCTTTCTTT	CASGLGDRENTEAFF
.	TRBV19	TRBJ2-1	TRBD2	TGTGCCAGTAGTAGGGACTACTACAATGAGCAGTTCTTC	CASSRDYYNEQFF
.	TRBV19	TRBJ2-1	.	TGTGCCAGTAGTATCGCGAGCTCCTACAATGAGCAGTTCTTC	CASSIASSYNEQFF
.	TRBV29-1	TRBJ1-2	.	TGCAGCGTTGAAATGAGGTTTCATCGGGACTATGGCTACACCTTC	CSVEMRFHRDYGYTF
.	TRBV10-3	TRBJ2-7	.	TGTGCCATCAGTGGGGGGGAGCGGGCTCGCTCCTACGAGCAGTACTTC	CAISGGERARSYEQYF
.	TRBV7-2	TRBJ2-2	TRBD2	TGTGCCAGCAGCCAGACTAGCGGGGACACCGGGGAGCTGTTTTTT	CASSQTSGDTGELFF
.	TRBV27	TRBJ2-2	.	TGTGCCAGCAGTTTACCTCCCAGGGGCGGGGAGCTGTTTTTT	CASSLPPRGGELFF
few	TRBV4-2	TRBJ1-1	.	TGTGCCAGCAGCCTAGGGGACAACACTGAAGCTTTCTTT	CASSLGDNTEAFF
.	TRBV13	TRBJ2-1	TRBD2	TGTGCCAGCAGCTTAGGAGTCGGGCAGACTAGCAGACACAATGAGCAGTTCTTC	CASSLGVGQTSRHNEQFF
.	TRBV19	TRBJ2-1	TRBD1	TGTGCTACTAGGGGGACAGGGGAGAATGAGCAGTTCTTC	CATRGTGENEQFF
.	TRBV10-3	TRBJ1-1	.	TGTGCCATCAGTCCCCCTCGGGGACACCCGACTGAAGCTTTCTTT	CAISPPRGHPTEAFF
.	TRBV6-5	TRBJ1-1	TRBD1	TGTGCCAGCAGTTACCACGAACGACAGGGGAACACTGAAGCTTTCTTT	CASSYHERQGNTEAFF
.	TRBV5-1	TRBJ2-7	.	TGCGCCAGCAGCTTGGCCCGTAGGGGCCCCTTGGAGCAGTACTTC	CASSLARRGPLEQYF